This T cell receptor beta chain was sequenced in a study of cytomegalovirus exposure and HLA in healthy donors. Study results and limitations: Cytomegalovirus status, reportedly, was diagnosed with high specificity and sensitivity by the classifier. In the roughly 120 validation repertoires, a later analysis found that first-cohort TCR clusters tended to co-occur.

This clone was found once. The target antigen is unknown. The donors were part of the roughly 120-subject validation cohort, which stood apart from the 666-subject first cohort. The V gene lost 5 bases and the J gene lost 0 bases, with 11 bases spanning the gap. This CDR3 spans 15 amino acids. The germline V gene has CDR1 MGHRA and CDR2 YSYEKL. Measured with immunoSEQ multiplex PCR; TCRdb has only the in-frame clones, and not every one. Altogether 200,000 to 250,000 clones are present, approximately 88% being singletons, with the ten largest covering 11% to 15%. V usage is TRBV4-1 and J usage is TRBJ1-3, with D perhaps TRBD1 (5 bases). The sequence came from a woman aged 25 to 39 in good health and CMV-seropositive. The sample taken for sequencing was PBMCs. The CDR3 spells CASSLRGLSGNTIYF. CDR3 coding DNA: TGCGCCAGCAGCTTAAGGGGACTCTCTGGAAACACCATATATTTT.